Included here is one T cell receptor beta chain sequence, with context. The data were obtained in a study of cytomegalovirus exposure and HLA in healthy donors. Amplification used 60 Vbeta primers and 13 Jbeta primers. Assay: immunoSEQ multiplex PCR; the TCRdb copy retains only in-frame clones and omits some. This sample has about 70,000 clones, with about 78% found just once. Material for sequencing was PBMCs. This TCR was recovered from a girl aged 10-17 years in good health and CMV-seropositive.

As DNA, the CDR3 is TGTGCCAGCAGCCCGGGGTCCTTCTATGGCTACACCTTC. It is translated as CASSPGSFYGYTF. This chain uses TRBV7-2 with TRBJ1-2; D uncertain. The CDR3 consists of 13 residues. Trimming removed 5 bases from V and 4 bases from J, with 11 bases in between. Germline assignment: CDR1 SGHTA and CDR2 FQGNSA.